The rows below give T cell receptor beta chains drawn from one sample of a study of cytomegalovirus exposure and HLA in healthy donors. Clones were read by immunoSEQ multiplex PCR, and TCRdb kept only the in-frame ones, dropping some. The repertoire holds around 110,000 clones, with under 85% as singletons. The sequencing sample was made of PBMCs. The source of these receptors is a male donor in good health and CMV-seronegative. Each CDR3 is given with its conserved first and last residue. A D gene is named only where the DNA matches it firmly. Size tells how often a clone was seen (once, few, many) or the class of an expanded clone, and some rows leave it out.

D gene,J gene,clone size,V gene,CDR3 protein,CDR3 DNA
-,TRBJ1-1,-,TRBV27,CASSSFVGGTEAFF,TGTGCCAGCAGTTCCTTTGTGGGAGGTACTGAAGCTTTCTTT
TRBD1,TRBJ2-7,once,TRBV19,CASSIGTGLSYEQYF,TGTGCCAGTAGTATAGGGACAGGGTTATCCTACGAGCAGTACTTC
TRBD1,TRBJ1-6,-,TRBV6-5,CASRGTGENSPLHF,TGTGCCAGCAGGGGGACAGGGGAAAATTCCCCCCTCCACTTT
TRBD1,TRBJ2-1,-,TRBV27,CASSEYRGGYNEQFF,TGTGCCAGCAGCGAATACAGGGGTGGGTACAATGAGCAGTTCTTC
-,TRBJ2-3,-,TRBV14,CASSQLYDTDTQYF,TGTGCCAGCAGCCAACTCTACGACACAGATACGCAGTATTTT
-,TRBJ1-4,few,TRBV6-5,CASGRGEKLFF,TGTGCCAGCGGTCGAGGAGAAAAACTGTTTTTT
-,TRBJ2-1,-,TRBV28,CASSLWGAAGHYNEQFF,TGTGCCAGCAGTTTGTGGGGAGCGGCGGGGCACTACAATGAGCAGTTCTTC
-,TRBJ2-2,-,TRBV10-2,CASSFGPPSSVSGELFF,TGCGCCAGCAGTTTCGGACCCCCTAGTAGCGTCTCCGGGGAGCTGTTTTTT
-,TRBJ2-2,-,TRBV6-4,CASSGRSEAGELFF,TGTGCCAGCAGTGGCCGCAGCGAGGCCGGGGAGCTGTTTTTT
-,TRBJ1-2,once,TRBV7-8,CASSLAGTLGSGYTF,TGTGCCAGCAGCTTAGCTGGGACTCTCGGGTCTGGCTACACCTTC
TRBD2,TRBJ2-3,few,TRBV7-4,CATSGAGLAALGTDTQYF,TGTGCCACCTCCGGCGCCGGGCTAGCGGCCCTGGGCACAGATACGCAGTATTTT
-,TRBJ2-7,-,TRBV7-2,CASSSTPGLWEQYF,TGTGCCAGCAGCTCCACCCCGGGACTTTGGGAGCAGTACTTC
TRBD1,TRBJ1-5,-,TRBV28,CASSLYRGGQPQHF,TGTGCCAGCAGTTTATACAGGGGTGGCCAGCCCCAGCATTTT
-,TRBJ1-1,-,TRBV2,CASRGRGAFF,TGTGCCAGCAGGGGGCGCGGTGCTTTCTTT
-,TRBJ1-4,-,TRBV7-9,CASSPGQLTNEKLFF,TGTGCCAGCAGCCCCGGACAGTTAACTAATGAAAAACTGTTTTTT
-,TRBJ1-2,-,TRBV6-5,CASSYRGNYGCTF,TGTGCCAGCAGTTATCGTGGTAACTATGGCTGCACCTTC
-,TRBJ2-3,few,TRBV5-4,CASSNQSTDTQYF,TGTGCCAGCAGCAACCAGAGCACAGATACGCAGTATTTT
TRBD1,TRBJ1-1,-,TRBV28,CASSSPVDRATEAFF,TGTGCCAGCAGTTCCCCCGTCGACAGGGCCACTGAAGCTTTCTTT
TRBD2,TRBJ2-1,once,TRBV25-1,CASSEGSRTRTNEQFF,TGTGCCAGCAGTGAAGGCTCCAGGACTAGAACCAATGAGCAGTTCTTC
-,TRBJ2-1,-,TRBV5-1,CASSLGLYNEQFF,TGCGCCAGCAGCTTGGGACTATACAATGAGCAGTTCTTC
TRBD1,TRBJ1-1,-,TRBV7-2,CASSWDRGNTEAFF,TGTGCCAGCAGTTGGGACAGGGGAAACACTGAAGCTTTCTTT
TRBD2,TRBJ2-7,-,TRBV7-8,CASSPRGGLADYEQYF,TGTGCCAGCAGCCCAAGGGGGGGACTAGCGGATTACGAGCAGTACTTC
TRBD1,TRBJ1-4,-,TRBV7-9,CASSLTGGREKLFF,TGTGCCAGCAGCCTTACAGGGGGCCGGGAAAAACTGTTTTTT
TRBD2,TRBJ2-7,-,TRBV2,CASKLTSGGNYEQYF,TGTGCCAGCAAGTTAACTAGCGGGGGAAACTACGAGCAGTACTTC
-,TRBJ2-5,few,TRBV28,CASSSSGGYEQYF,TGTGCCAGCAGTTCCTCAGGTGGCTATGAGCAGTACTTC
-,TRBJ1-1,-,TRBV27,CASRLQRNTEAFF,TGTGCCAGCAGATTACAGCGGAACACTGAAGCTTTCTTT
-,TRBJ2-5,once,TRBV4-1,CASSHPALRQETQYF,TGCGCCAGCAGCCACCCCGCGTTGAGGCAAGAGACCCAGTACTTC
TRBD2,TRBJ2-7,-,TRBV15,CATSRGLAGGLSEQYF,TGTGCCACCAGCAGAGGTCTAGCGGGAGGTCTAAGCGAGCAGTACTTC
-,TRBJ2-3,-,TRBV10-2,CASSERARGTDTQYF,TGCGCCAGCAGTGAACGAGCCCGAGGCACAGATACGCAGTATTTT
-,TRBJ1-3,-,TRBV9,CASSVGARGWSGNTIYF,TGTGCCAGCAGCGTGGGAGCTAGGGGGTGGTCTGGAAACACCATATATTTT
-,TRBJ2-6,-,TRBV5-1,CASNLASGANVLTF,TGCGCCAGCAACCTGGCCTCTGGGGCCAACGTCCTGACTTTC